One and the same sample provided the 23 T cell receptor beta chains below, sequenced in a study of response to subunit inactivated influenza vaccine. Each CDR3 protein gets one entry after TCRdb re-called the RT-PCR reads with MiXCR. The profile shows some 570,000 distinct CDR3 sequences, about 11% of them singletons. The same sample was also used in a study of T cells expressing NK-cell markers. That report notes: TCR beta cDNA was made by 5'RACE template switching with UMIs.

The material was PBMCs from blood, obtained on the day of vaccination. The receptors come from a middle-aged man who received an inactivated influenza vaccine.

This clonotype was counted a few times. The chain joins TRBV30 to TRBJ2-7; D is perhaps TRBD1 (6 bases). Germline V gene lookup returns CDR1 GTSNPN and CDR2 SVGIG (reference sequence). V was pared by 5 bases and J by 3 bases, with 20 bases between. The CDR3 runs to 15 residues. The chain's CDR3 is CAWDRTAQPLYEQYF. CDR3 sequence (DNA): TGTGCCTGGGACCGGACAGCCCAGCCCCTCTACGAGCAGTACTTC.

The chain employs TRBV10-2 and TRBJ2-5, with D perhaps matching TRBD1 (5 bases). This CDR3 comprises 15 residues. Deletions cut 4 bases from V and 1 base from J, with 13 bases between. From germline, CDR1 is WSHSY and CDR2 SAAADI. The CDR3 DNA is TGCGCCAGCAGTGCCACGTTGGACATCCAAGAGACCCAGTACTTC. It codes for CASSATLDIQETQYF.

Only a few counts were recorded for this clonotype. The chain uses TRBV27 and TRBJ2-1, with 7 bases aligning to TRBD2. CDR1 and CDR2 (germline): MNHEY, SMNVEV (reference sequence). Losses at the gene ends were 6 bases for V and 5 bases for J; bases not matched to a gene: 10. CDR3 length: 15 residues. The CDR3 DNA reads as TGTGCCAGCAGACCCGGGACTACCCCTCACAATGAGCAGTTCTTC. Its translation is CASRPGTTPHNEQFF.

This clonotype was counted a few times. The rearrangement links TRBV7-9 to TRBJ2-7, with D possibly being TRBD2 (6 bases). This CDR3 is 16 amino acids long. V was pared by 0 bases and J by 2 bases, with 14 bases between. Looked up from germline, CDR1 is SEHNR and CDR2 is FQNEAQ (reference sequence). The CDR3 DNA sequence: TGTGCCAGCAGCTTAGCGCGGGGCGGCAGGGCCTACGAGCAGTACTTC. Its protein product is CASSLARGGRAYEQYF.

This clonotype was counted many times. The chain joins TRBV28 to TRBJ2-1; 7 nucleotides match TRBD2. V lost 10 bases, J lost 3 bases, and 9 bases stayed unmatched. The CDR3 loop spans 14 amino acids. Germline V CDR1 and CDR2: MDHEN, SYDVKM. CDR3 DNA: TGTGCCACCAAACGCGGGGGAAACTACAATGAGCAGTTCTTC. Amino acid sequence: CATKRGGNYNEQFF.

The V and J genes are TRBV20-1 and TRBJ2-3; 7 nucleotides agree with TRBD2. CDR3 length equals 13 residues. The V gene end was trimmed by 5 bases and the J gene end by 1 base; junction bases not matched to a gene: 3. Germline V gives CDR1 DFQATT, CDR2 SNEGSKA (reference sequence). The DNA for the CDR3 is TGCAGTGCTCAGACTAGCCGCACAGATACGCAGTATTTT. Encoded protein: CSAQTSRTDTQYF.

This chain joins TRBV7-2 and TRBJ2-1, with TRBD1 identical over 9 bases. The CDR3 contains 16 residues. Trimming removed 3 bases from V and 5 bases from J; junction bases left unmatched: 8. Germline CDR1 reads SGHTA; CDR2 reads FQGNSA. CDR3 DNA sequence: TGTGCCAGCAGCTTCGTCGGGACAGGGAAGAACAATGAGCAGTTCTTC. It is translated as CASSFVGTGKNNEQFF.

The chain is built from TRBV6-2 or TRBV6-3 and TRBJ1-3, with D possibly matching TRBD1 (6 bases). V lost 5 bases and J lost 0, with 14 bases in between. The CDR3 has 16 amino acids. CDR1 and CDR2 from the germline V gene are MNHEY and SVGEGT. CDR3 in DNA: TGTGCCAGCAGTGCCCGGGACATCCGCTCTGGAAACACCATATATTTT. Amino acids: CASSARDIRSGNTIYF.

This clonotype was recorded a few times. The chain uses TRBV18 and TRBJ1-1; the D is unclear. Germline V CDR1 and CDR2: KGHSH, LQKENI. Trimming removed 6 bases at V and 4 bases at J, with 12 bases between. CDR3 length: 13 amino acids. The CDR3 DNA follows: TGTGCCAGCTCCCCCAATGGTTTCACTGAAGCTTTCTTT. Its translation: CASSPNGFTEAFF. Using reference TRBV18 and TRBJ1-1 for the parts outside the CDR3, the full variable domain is NAGVMQNPRHLVRRRGQEARLRCSPMKGHSHVYWYRQLPEEGLKFMVYLQKENIIDESGMPKERFSAEFPKEGPSILRIQQVVRGDSAAYFCASSPNGFTEAFFGQGTRLTVV.

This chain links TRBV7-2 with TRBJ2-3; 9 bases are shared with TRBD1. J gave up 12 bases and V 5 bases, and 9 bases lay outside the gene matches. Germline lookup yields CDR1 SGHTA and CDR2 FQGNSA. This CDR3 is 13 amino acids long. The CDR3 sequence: CASSRPGTGYQYF. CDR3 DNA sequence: TGTGCCAGCAGCCGCCCCGGGACAGGGTATCAGTATTTT.

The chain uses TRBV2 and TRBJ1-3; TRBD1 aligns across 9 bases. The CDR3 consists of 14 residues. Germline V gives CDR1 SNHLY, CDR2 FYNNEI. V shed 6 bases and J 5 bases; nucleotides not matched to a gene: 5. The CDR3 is CASRPGQGRNTIYF. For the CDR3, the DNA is TGTGCCAGCAGGCCGGGACAGGGTCGAAACACCATATATTTT.

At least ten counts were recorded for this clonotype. The CDR3 here is CASSRRDRGPEAFF. The CDR3 nucleotides read TGTGCCAGCAGTCGCCGGGACAGGGGCCCTGAAGCTTTCTTT. The chain is built from TRBV2 and TRBJ1-1, with 10 bases fitting TRBD1. The junction had 6 bases not matched to a gene; V was cut back by 5 bases and J by 6 bases. Germline values: CDR1 SNHLY, CDR2 FYNNEI. The CDR3 spans 14 residues.

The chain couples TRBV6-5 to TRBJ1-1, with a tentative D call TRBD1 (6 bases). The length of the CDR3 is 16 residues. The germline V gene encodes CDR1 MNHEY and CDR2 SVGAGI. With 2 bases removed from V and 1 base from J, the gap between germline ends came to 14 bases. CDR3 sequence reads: CASSYVGGVGNTEAFF. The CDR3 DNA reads TGTGCCAGCAGTTACGTTGGGGGCGTAGGGAACACTGAAGCTTTCTTT.

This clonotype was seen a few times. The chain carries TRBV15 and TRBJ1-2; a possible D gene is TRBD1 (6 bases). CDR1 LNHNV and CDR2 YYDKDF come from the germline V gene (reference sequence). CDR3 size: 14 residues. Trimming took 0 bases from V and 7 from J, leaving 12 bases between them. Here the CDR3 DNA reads TGTGCCACCAGCAGAGATGGGGCAGGGGTTGGCTACACCTTC. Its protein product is CATSRDGAGVGYTF.

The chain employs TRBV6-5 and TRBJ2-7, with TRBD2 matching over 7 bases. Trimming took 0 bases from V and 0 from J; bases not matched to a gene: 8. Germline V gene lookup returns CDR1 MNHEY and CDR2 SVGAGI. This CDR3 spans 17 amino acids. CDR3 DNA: TGTGCCAGCAGTTACTCGAGTTGGGAGGGGAACTCCTACGAGCAGTACTTC. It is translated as CASSYSSWEGNSYEQYF.

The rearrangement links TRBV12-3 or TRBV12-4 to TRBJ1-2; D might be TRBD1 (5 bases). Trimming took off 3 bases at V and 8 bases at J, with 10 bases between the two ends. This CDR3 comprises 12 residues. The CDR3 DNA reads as TGTGCCAGCAGTTTCACTAGGGACGGCTACACCTTC. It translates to CASSFTRDGYTF.

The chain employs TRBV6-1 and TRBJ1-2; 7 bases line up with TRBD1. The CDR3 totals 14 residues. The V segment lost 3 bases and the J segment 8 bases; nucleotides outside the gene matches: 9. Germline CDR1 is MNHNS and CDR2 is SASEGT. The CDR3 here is CASSDAVGGGGYTF. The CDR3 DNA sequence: TGTGCCAGCAGTGACGCTGTGGGAGGGGGCGGCTACACCTTC.

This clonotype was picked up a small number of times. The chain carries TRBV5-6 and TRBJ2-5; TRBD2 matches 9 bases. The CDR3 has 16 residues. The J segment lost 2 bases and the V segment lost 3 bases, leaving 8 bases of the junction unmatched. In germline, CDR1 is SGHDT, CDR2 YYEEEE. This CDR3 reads CASSWTGTSLQETQYF. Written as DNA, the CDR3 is TGTGCCAGCAGCTGGACCGGGACTAGCCTACAAGAGACCCAGTACTTC.

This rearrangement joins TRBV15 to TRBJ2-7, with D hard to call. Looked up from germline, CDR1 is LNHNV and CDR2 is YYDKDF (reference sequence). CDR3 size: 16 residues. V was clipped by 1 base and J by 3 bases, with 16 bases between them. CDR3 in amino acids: CATSRGPVGPDYEQYF. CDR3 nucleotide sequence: TGTGCCACCAGCAGAGGCCCGGTTGGACCAGACTACGAGCAGTACTTC.

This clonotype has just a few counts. For the CDR3, the DNA is TGTGCCAGCAGCCAAGATTTTTCAGGACTAGCGGGAGTGCATGAGCAGTTCTTC. Residues: CASSQDFSGLAGVHEQFF. The J gene is TRBJ2-1, the V gene TRBV14; 13 nucleotides agree with TRBD2. CDR1 is SGHDN, CDR2 FVKESK, per germline. V lost 0 bases and J lost 8; bases outside the gene matches: 10. CDR3 length equals 18 residues.

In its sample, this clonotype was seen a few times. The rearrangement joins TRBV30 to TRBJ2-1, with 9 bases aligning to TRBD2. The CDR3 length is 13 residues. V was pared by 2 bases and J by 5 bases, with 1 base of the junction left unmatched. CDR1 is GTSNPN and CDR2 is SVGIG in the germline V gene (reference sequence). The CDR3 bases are TGTGCCTGGAGTAGCGGGAGGCACAATGAGCAGTTCTTC. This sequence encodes CAWSSGRHNEQFF.

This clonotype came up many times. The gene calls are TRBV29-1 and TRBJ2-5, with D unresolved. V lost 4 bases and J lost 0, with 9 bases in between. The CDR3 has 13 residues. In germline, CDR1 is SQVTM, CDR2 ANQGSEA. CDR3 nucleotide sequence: TGCAGCGTTGTGCCGGTCTACCAAGAGACCCAGTACTTC. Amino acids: CSVVPVYQETQYF.

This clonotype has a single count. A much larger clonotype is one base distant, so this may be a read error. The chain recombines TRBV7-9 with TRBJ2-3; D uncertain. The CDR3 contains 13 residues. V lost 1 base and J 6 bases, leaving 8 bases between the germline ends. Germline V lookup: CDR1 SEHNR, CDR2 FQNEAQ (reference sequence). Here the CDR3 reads CASSLEGRDTQYF. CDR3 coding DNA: TGTGCCAGCAGCTTAGAGGGCAGGGATACGCAGTATTTT.